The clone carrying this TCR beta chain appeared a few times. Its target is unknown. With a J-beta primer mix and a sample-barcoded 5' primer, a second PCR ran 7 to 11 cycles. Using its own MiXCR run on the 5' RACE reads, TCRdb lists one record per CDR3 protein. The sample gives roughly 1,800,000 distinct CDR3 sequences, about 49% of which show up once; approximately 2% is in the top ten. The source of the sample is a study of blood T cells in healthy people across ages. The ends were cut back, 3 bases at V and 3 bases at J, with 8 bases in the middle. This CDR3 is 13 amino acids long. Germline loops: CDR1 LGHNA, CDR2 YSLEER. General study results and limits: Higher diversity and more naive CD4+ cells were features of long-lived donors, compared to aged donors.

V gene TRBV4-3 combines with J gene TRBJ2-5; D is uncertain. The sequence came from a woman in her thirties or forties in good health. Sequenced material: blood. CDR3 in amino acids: CASSHRNEETQYF. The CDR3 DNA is TGCGCCAGCAGCCACCGAAATGAAGAGACCCAGTACTTC.